This T cell receptor (beta chain) is from a study of neurological immune-mediated disorders. Study results and caveats: The most TCR clonal expansion was seen in HTLV-1-associated myelopathy, whereas the least was seen in multiple sclerosis, below the level in healthy controls. Expanded clones shared no identical CDR3 amino acid sequences across subjects, which suggested private TCR-beta repertoires in all groups.

This clonotype was picked up many times. Its antigen is not identified. The CDR3 contains 16 residues. Trimming left V 0 bases short and J 1 base short, with 11 bases between. The germline V gene encodes CDR1 SGHRS and CDR2 YFSETQ. TCRdb passed the 5' RACE reads through MiXCR, listing each CDR3 protein once. The sample yields 50,000 to 75,000 distinct CDR3 sequences, about 13% seen once. The clonotype comes from a woman between 55 and 75 years old with HTLV-1-associated myelopathy (HAM/TSP). This sequence joins TRBV5-1 and TRBJ2-1; tentatively, D is TRBD2 (6 bases). Source material: PBMCs. CDR3 loop: CASSLVGRSSYNEQFF. The DNA for the CDR3 is TGCGCCAGCAGCTTGGTGGGGAGGTCGTCCTACAATGAGCAGTTCTTC. The entire variable domain, with the rest obtained from reference TRBV5-1 and TRBJ2-1, is as follows: KAGVTQTPRYLIKTRGQQVTLSCSPISGHRSVSWYQQTPGQGLQFLFEYFSETQRNKGNFPGRFSGRQFSNSRSEMNVSTLELGDSALYLCASSLVGRSSYNEQFFGPGTRLTVL.